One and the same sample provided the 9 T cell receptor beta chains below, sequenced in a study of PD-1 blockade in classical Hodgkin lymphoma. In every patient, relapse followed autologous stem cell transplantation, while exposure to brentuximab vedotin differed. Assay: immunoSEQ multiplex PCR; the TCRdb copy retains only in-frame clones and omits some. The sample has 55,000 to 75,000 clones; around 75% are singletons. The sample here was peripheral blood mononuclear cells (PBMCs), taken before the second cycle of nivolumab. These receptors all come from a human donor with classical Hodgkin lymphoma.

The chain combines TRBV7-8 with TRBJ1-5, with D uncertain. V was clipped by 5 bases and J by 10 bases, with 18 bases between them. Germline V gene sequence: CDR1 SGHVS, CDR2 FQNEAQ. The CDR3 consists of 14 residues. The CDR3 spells CASSEYASRNPQHF. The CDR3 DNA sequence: TGTGCCAGCAGCGAATATGCTTCCCGGAATCCCCAGCATTTT.

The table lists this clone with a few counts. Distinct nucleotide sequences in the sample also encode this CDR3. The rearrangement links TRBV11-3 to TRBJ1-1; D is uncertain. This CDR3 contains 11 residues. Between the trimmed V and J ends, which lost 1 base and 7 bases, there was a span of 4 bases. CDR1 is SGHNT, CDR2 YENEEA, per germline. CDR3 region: CASSLGGEAFF. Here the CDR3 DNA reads TGTGCCAGCAGCTTAGGGGGTGAAGCTTTCTTT.

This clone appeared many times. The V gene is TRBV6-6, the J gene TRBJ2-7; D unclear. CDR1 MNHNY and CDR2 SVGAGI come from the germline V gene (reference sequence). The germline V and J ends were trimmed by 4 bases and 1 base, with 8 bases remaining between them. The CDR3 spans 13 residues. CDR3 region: CASSFLRSYEQYF. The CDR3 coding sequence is TGTGCCAGCAGTTTCCTGAGGTCCTACGAGCAGTACTTC.

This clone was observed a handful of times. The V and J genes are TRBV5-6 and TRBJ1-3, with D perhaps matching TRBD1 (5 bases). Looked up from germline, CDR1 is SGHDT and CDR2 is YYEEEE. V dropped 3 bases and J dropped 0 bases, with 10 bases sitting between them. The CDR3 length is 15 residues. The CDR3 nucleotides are TGTGCCAGCAGCTCCCAGGGATACTCTGGAAACACCATATATTTT. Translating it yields CASSSQGYSGNTIYF.

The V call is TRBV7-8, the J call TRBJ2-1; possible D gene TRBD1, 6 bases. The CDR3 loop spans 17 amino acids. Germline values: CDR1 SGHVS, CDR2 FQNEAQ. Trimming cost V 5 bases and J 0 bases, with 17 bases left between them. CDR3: CASSVRDTSSSYNEQFF. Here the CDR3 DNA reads TGTGCCAGCAGCGTCCGGGACACCAGTAGCTCCTACAATGAGCAGTTCTTC.

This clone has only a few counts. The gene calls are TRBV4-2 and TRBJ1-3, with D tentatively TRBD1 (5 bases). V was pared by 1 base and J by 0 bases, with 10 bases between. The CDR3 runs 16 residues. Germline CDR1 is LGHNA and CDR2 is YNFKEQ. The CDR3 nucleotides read TGTGCCAGCAGCCAAGGGGACCTACGCTCTGGAAACACCATATATTTT. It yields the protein CASSQGDLRSGNTIYF.

The DNA for the CDR3 is TGCGCCAGCGGGGATACCGGAAACACCATATATTTT. It codes for CASGDTGNTIYF. The J gene is TRBJ1-3, the V gene TRBV4-1, with no clear D. V lost 8 bases and J 4 bases, leaving 9 bases between the germline ends. Looked up from germline, CDR1 is MGHRA and CDR2 is YSYEKL. CDR3 length: 12 amino acids.

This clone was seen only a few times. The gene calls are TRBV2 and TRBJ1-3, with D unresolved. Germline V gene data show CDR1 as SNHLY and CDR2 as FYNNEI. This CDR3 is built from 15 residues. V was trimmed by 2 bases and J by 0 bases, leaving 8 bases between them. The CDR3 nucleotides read TGTGCCAGCAGTGAAACCGCGCCCTCTGGAAACACCATATATTTT. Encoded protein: CASSETAPSGNTIYF.

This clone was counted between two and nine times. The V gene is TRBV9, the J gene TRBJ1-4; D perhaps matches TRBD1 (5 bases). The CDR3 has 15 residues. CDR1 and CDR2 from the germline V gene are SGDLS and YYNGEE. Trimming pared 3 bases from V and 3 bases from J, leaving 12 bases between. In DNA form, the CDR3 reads TGTGCCAGCAGCGACACCGGGACTCCTAATGAAAAACTGTTTTTT. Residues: CASSDTGTPNEKLFF.